This T cell receptor beta chain was sequenced during a study of graft-versus-host responses after intestinal transplantation. Study-level results: Analysis identified GvH clones in recipient marrow, with some appearing first in ileum or blood.

The method was immunoSEQ multiplex PCR; TCRdb's version includes in-frame clones alone and lacks a portion of them. The sample records more than 50,000 clones, roughly 90% being singletons. About this clone: The antigen is unknown.

To release intraepithelial and lamina propria lymphocytes, the graft tissue was processed. The ends were cut back, 3 bases at V and 1 base at J, with 4 bases in the middle. Germline CDR1 reads WSHSY; CDR2 reads SAAADI. CDR3 size: 12 residues. The sequenced sample was ileum tissue, obtained roughly 390 days after transplant. The sequence was obtained from a human patient who received an intestinal transplant, so some T cells may come from the graft donor. This chain connects TRBV10-2 to TRBJ2-7, with D uncertain. CDR3 nucleotide sequence: TGCGCCAGCAGTGACTTATCCTACGAGCAGTACTTC. It translates to CASSDLSYEQYF.